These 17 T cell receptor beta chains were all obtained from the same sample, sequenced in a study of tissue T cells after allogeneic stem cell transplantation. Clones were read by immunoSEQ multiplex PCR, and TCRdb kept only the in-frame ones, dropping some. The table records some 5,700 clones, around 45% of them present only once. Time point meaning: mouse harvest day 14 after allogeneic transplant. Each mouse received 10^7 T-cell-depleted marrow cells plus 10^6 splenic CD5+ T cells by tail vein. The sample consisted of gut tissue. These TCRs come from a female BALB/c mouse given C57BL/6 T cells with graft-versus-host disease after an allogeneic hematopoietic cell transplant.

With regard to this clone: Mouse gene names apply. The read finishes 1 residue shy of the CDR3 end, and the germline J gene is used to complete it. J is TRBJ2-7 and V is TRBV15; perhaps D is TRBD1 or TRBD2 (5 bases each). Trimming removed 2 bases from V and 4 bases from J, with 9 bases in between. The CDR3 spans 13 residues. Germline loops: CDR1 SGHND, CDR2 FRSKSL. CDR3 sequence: CASSLRGTYEQYF. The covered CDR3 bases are TGTGCCAGCAGTTTACGGGGGACGTATGAACAGTAC.

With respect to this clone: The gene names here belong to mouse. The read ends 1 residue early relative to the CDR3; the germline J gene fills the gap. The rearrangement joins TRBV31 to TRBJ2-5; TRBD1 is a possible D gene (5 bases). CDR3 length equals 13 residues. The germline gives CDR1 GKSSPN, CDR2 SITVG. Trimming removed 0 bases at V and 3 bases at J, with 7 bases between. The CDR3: CAWSLRGQDTQYF. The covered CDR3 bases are TGTGCCTGGAGTCTGAGGGGACAAGACACCCAGTAC.

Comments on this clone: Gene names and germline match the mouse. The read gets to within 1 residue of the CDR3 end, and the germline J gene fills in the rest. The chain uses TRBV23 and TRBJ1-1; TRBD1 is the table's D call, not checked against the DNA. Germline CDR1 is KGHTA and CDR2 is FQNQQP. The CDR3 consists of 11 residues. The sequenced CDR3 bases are TGCTCCAGCAGCCGACAGGGAGAAGTCTTC. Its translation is CSSSRQGEVF. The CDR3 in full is CSSSRQGEVFF.

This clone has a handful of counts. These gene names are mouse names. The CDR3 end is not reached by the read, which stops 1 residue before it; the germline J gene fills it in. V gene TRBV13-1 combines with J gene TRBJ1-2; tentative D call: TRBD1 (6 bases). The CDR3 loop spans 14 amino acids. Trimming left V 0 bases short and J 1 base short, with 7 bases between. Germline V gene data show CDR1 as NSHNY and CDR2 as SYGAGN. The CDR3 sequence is CASSDGDKNSDYTF. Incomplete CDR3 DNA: TGTGCCAGCAGTGATGGGGACAAAAACTCCGACTACACC.

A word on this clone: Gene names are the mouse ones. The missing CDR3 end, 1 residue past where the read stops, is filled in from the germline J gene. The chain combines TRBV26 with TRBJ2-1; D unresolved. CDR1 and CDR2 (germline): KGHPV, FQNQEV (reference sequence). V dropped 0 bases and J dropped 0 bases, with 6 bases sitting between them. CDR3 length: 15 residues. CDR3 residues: CASSLSEFNYAEQFF. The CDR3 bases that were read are TGTGCCAGCAGTCTGTCCGAATTTAACTATGCTGAGCAGTTC.

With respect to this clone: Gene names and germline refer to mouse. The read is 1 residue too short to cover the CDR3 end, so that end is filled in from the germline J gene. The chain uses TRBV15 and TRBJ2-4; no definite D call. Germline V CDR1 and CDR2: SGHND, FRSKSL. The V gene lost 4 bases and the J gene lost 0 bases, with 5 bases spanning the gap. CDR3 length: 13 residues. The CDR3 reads CASSYGSQNTLYF. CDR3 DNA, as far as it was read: TGTGCCAGCAGTTACGGTAGTCAAAACACCTTGTAC. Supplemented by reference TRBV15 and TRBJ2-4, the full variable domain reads DAGVTQTPRHEVAEKGQTIILKCEPVSGHNDLFWYRQTKIQGLELLSYFRSKSLMEDGGAFKDRFKAEMLNSSFSTLKIQPTEPKDSAVYLCASSYGSQNTLYFGAGTRLSVL.

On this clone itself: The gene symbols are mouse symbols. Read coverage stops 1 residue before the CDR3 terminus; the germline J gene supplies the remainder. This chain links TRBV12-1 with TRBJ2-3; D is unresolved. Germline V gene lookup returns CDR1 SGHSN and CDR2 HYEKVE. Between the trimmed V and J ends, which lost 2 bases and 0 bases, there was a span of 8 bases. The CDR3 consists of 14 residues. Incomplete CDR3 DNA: TGTGCCAGCTCTCCGACAATTAGTGCAGAAACGCTGTAT. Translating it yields CASSPTISAETLY. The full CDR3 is CASSPTISAETLYF.

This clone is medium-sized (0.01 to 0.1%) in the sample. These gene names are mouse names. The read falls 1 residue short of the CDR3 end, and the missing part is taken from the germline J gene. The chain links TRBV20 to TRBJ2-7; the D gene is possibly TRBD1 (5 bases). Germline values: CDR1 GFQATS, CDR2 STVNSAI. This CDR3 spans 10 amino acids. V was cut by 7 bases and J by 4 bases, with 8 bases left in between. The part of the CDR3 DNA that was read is TGTGGTGACCAGGGATATGAACAGTAC. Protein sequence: CGDQGYEQY. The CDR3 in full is CGDQGYEQYF.

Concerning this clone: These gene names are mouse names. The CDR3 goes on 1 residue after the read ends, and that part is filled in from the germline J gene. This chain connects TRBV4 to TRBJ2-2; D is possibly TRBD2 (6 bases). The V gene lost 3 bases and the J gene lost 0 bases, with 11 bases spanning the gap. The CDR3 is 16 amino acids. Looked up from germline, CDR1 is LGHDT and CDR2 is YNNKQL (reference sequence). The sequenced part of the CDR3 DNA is TGTGCCAGCAGCTACGGGTTGGGGGCAAACACCGGGCAGCTCTAC. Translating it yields CASSYGLGANTGQLY. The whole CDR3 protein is CASSYGLGANTGQLYF.

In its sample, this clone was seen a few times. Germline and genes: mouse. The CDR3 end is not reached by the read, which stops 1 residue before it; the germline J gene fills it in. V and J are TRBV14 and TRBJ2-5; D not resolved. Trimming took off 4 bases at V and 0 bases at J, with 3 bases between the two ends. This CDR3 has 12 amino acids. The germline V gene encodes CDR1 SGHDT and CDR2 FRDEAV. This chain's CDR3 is CASSLNQDTQYF. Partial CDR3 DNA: TGTGCCAGCAGTCTTAACCAAGACACCCAGTAC.

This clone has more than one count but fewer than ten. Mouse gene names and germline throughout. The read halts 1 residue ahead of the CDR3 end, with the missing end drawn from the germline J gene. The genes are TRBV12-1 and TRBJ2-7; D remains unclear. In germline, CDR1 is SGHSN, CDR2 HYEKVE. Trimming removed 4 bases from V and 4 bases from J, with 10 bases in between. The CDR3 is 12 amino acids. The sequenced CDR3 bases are TGTGCCAGCTCCCCCGGCGAATATGAACAGTAC. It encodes CASSPGEYEQY. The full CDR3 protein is CASSPGEYEQYF.

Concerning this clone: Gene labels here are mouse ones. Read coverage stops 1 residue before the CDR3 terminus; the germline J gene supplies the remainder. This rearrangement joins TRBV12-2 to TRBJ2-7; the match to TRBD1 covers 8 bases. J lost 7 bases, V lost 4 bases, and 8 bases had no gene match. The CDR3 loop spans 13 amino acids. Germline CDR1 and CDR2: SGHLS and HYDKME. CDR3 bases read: TGTGCCAGCTCCCCTCAGGGGGCGCGGGAACAGTAC. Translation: CASSPQGAREQY. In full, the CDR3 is CASSPQGAREQYF.

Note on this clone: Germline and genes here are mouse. The sequenced CDR3 bases are TGTGCCAGCAGCTTAGCCCTGGGGGAGGTCCAAGACACCCAGTAC. It codes for CASSLALGEVQDTQY. The whole CDR3 is CASSLALGEVQDTQYF. The chain is built from TRBV3 and TRBJ2-5, with TRBD2 matching 7 bases. The CDR3 extends 1 residue past the end of the read, so its final part is completed from the germline J gene. The germline V gene has CDR1 SNHLY and CDR2 FYNGKV (reference sequence). After removal of 0 bases from V and 2 bases from J, the junction contained 5 bases not matched to a gene. This CDR3 spans 16 amino acids.

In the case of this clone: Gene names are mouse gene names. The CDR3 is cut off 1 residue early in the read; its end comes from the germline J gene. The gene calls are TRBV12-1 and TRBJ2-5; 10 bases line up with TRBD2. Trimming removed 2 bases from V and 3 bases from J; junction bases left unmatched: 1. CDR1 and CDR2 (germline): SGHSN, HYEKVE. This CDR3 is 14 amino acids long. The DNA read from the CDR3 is TGTGCCAGCTCTCCGGGACTGGGGCAAGACACCCAGTAC. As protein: CASSPGLGQDTQY. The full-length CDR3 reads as CASSPGLGQDTQYF.

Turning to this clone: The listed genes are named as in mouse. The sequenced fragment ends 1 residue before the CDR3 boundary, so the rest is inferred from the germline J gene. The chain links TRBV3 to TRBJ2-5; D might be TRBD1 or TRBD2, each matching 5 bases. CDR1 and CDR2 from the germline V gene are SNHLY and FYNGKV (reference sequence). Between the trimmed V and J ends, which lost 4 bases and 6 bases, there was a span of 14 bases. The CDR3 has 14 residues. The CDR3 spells CASSSLGREDTQYF. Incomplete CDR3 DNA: TGTGCCAGCAGCTCCCTGGGACGGGAGGACACCCAGTAC.

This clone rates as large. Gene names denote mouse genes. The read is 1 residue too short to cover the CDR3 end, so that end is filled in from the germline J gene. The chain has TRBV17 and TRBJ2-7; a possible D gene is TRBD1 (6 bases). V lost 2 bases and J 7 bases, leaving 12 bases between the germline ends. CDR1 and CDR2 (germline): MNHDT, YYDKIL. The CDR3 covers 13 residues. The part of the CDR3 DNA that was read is TGTGCTAGCAGTAGACAGGGGAAGGGGGAACAGTAC. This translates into CASSRQGKGEQY. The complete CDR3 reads CASSRQGKGEQYF.

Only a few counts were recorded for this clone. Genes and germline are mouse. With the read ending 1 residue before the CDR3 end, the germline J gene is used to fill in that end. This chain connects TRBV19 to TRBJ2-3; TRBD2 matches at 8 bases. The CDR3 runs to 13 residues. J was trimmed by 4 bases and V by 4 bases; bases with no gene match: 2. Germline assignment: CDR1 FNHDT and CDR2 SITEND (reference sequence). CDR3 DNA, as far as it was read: TGTGCCAGCAGTCTGGGGGGCCCAGAAACGCTGTAT. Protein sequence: CASSLGGPETLY. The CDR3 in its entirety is CASSLGGPETLYF.